These 28 T cell receptor beta chains share one sample of origin, sequenced in a study of blood T cell repertoires in COVID-19. Method: immunoSEQ multiplex PCR; TCRdb's copy keeps in-frame clones and lacks some. This table holds about 430,000 clones, roughly 88% found once. The sample consisted of PBMCs or T cells enriched from blood (not recorded which). Receptor source: a woman between 18 and 29 years old who had been exposed to COVID-19.

The chain employs TRBV3-1 (or the pseudogene TRBV3-2) and TRBJ2-1, with 10 bases fitting TRBD1. CDR3 length: 15 amino acids. Trimming at V came to 6 bases and at J to 9 bases, leaving 11 bases not matched to a gene. Germline CDR1 and CDR2: LGHDT and YNNKEL (reference sequence). The CDR3 region is CASSGSGQGRTEQFF. The CDR3 nucleotides are TGTGCCAGCAGTGGGTCGGGACAGGGGCGTACTGAGCAGTTCTTC.

This chain links TRBV19 with TRBJ1-5; 8 nucleotides line up with TRBD1. V lost 4 bases to trimming and J lost 0 bases; unmatched junction nucleotides: 14. CDR1 and CDR2 (germline): LNHDA, SQIVND (reference sequence). CDR3 length: 19 residues. CDR3 loop: CASSTYHLGQVASNQPQHF. In DNA form, the CDR3 reads TGTGCCAGTAGTACTTACCACCTGGGACAGGTTGCTAGCAATCAGCCCCAGCATTTT.

V gene TRBV18 combines with J gene TRBJ2-5; TRBD1 might be the D (5 bases). V was shortened by 1 base and J by 2 bases, with 11 bases between the two germline ends. This CDR3 is 15 amino acids long. CDR1 is KGHSH and CDR2 is LQKENI in the germline V gene. CDR3 in amino acids: CASSPRKGVQETQYF. The CDR3 coding sequence is TGTGCCAGCTCACCACGGAAAGGGGTTCAAGAGACCCAGTACTTC. The full variable domain, rest sourced from reference TRBV18 and TRBJ2-5, is NAGVMQNPRHLVRRRGQEARLRCSPMKGHSHVYWYRQLPEEGLKFMVYLQKENIIDESGMPKERFSAEFPKEGPSILRIQQVVRGDSAAYFCASSPRKGVQETQYFGPGTRLLVL.

This rearrangement joins TRBV6-1 to TRBJ1-1; TRBD1 might be the D (5 bases). Germline values: CDR1 MNHNS, CDR2 SASEGT. V lost 3 bases to trimming and J lost 2 bases, with 10 bases between them. The CDR3 is 14 residues long. The CDR3 sequence: CASSDPGVNTEAFF. In nucleotides, the CDR3 is TGTGCCAGCAGTGATCCGGGGGTTAACACTGAAGCTTTCTTT.

The J gene is TRBJ2-1, the V gene TRBV5-6; D may be TRBD1 (6 bases). Germline V CDR1 and CDR2: SGHDT, YYEEEE. Trimming shortened V by 4 bases and J by 2 bases, and 13 bases separated the two germline ends. This CDR3 comprises 15 residues. The CDR3 DNA reads as TGTGCCAGCAGCCGCCGGGACAAGACCTACAATGAGCAGTTCTTC. Amino acid sequence: CASSRRDKTYNEQFF.

CDR3 protein: CASSFLAGASEQYF. The CDR3 region has the DNA TGTGCCAGCAGCTTCCTAGCGGGAGCCTCCGAGCAGTACTTC. This chain links TRBV5-6 with TRBJ2-7; 10 nucleotides align to TRBD2. The CDR3 contains 14 residues. V shed 2 bases, J shed 6 bases, and the junction held 5 bases outside the gene matches. The V gene's germline CDR1 is SGHDT and CDR2 YYEEEE.

V gene TRBV28 combines with J gene TRBJ2-7; D not resolved. Per germline, CDR1 MDHEN and CDR2 SYDVKM. The CDR3 contains 11 residues. Trimming shortened V by 5 bases and J by 3 bases, and 5 bases separated the two germline ends. CDR3 loop: CASSPNYEQYF. The CDR3 DNA sequence: TGTGCCAGCAGTCCCAACTACGAGCAGTACTTC.

The DNA of the CDR3 is TGTGCCAGCAGTGAGACAGGGGTGGGAACTGAAGCTTTCTTT. Translating gives CASSETGVGTEAFF. The chain uses TRBV2 and TRBJ1-1; 8 bases match TRBD1. The J segment lost 5 bases and the V segment lost 3 bases, leaving 5 bases of the junction unmatched. This CDR3 contains 14 residues. The V gene's germline CDR1 is SNHLY and CDR2 FYNNEI. Based on the CDR3 plus reference TRBV2 and TRBJ1-1, the full variable domain is EPEVTQTPSHQVTQMGQEVILRCVPISNHLYFYWYRQILGQKVEFLVSFYNNEISEKSEIFDDQFSVERPDGSNFTLKIRSTKLEDSAMYFCASSETGVGTEAFFGQGTRLTVV.

This clone was seen just once. The CDR3 DNA follows: TGTGCCAGCAGTCGAGTACTAGCGGGGAGCTCTGGGGCCAACGTCCTGACTTTC. This gives the protein CASSRVLAGSSGANVLTF. The genes are TRBV3-1 (or the pseudogene TRBV3-2) and TRBJ2-6, with 10 bases that match TRBD2. Germline trimming cut 6 bases from V and 0 bases from J; bases unmatched to any gene: 8. This CDR3 contains 18 residues. The germline gives CDR1 LGHDT, CDR2 YNNKEL (reference sequence).

The genes are TRBV24-1 and TRBJ2-6, with 7 nucleotides matching TRBD2. V lost 0 bases and J lost 2; bases outside the gene matches: 6. The V gene's germline CDR1 is KGHDR and CDR2 SFDVKD. The CDR3 has 18 residues. CDR3 coding DNA: TGTGCCACCAGTGATTTGGCGGGAGTCGCCGCTGGGGCCAACGTCCTGACTTTC. Protein product: CATSDLAGVAAGANVLTF.

The J gene is TRBJ1-2, the V gene TRBV5-1, with a weak D call TRBD1 (6 bases). CDR1 and CDR2 (germline): SGHRS, YFSETQ. V lost 0 bases, J lost 0 bases, and 9 bases lay in between. The CDR3 consists of 15 residues. DNA of the CDR3: TGCGCCAGCAGCTTGGGGACAGAACCTAACTATGGCTACACCTTC. Protein product: CASSLGTEPNYGYTF.

The rearrangement joins TRBV6-5 to TRBJ1-1; D is perhaps TRBD1 (6 bases). Germline CDR1 reads MNHEY; CDR2 reads SVGAGI. Deletions cut 6 bases from V and 4 bases from J, with 15 bases between. This CDR3 is built from 14 residues. Here the CDR3 reads CASRPGGGGTEAFF. The CDR3 DNA sequence: TGTGCCAGCAGACCGGGAGGGGGTGGCACTGAAGCTTTCTTT.

The V gene is TRBV7-8, the J gene TRBJ1-5, with D possibly matching TRBD1 (6 bases). Germline CDR1 and CDR2: SGHVS and FQNEAQ. The CDR3 runs 14 residues. The V gene lost 3 bases and the J gene lost 5 bases, with 11 bases spanning the gap. The CDR3 DNA reads as TGTGCCAGCAGCTTTATCAGGGGAGATCAGCCCCAGCATTTT. It yields the protein CASSFIRGDQPQHF.

This chain joins TRBV2 and TRBJ2-7, with a tentative D call TRBD2 (7 bases). Per the germline V gene, CDR1 is SNHLY and CDR2 is FYNNEI. The CDR3 extends over 14 amino acids. Trimming stripped 4 bases from V and 6 bases from J, with 16 bases between. The CDR3 nucleotides read TGTGCCAGCAGTGGCGGGGGCGAAGTGTCCGAGCAGTACTTC. It translates to CASSGGGEVSEQYF.

The chain links TRBV28 to TRBJ1-2; the match to TRBD1 covers 7 bases. CDR1 and CDR2 from the germline V gene are MDHEN and SYDVKM. Trimming took 6 bases from V and 3 from J; bases not matched to a gene: 4. The length of the CDR3 is 13 residues. The CDR3: CASRTTGDYGYTF. DNA of the CDR3: TGTGCCAGCAGGACTACAGGGGACTATGGCTACACCTTC.

This rearrangement joins TRBV28 to TRBJ1-5; a weak D match, TRBD1 (6 bases). The V gene's germline CDR1 is MDHEN and CDR2 SYDVKM. The CDR3 consists of 11 residues. Trimming took off 7 bases at V and 11 bases at J, with 12 bases between the two ends. In DNA form, the CDR3 reads TGTGCCAGCAACATTGGACAGTCCCAGCATTTT. Translating it yields CASNIGQSQHF.

V usage is TRBV28 and J usage is TRBJ2-7; tentatively, D is TRBD1 (5 bases). From germline, CDR1 is MDHEN and CDR2 SYDVKM. The V end was cut by 5 bases, the J end by 0 bases, with 17 bases between. There are 16 residues in the CDR3. CDR3 amino acids: CASSLPPGLPSYEQYF. In DNA, the CDR3 is TGTGCCAGCAGTCTACCGCCAGGGCTCCCCTCCTACGAGCAGTACTTC. The full variable domain, its missing parts supplied by reference TRBV28 and TRBJ2-7, is DVKVTQSSRYLVKRTGEKVFLECVQDMDHENMFWYRQDPGLGLRLIYFSYDVKMKEKGDIPEGYSVSREKKERFSLILESASTNQTSMYLCASSLPPGLPSYEQYFGPGTRLTVT.

The CDR3 region has the DNA TGCGCCAGCAGCTTGGGAGGGGGCGAGTTTAATTCACCCCTCCACTTT. Protein sequence: CASSLGGGEFNSPLHF. V usage is TRBV5-1 and J usage is TRBJ1-6, with 7 bases fitting TRBD1. The germline CDR1 and CDR2 sequences are SGHRS and YFSETQ. Germline trimming cut 0 bases from V and 6 bases from J; bases unmatched to any gene: 6. The CDR3 has 16 residues. The complete variable domain, with remaining parts taken from reference TRBV5-1 and TRBJ1-6, reads KAGVTQTPRYLIKTRGQQVTLSCSPISGHRSVSWYQQTPGQGLQFLFEYFSETQRNKGNFPGRFSGRQFSNSRSEMNVSTLELGDSALYLCASSLGGGEFNSPLHFGNGTRLTVT.

The chain is built from TRBV5-1 and TRBJ1-1, with 7 nucleotides matching TRBD1. CDR1 is SGHRS, CDR2 YFSETQ, per germline. The CDR3 is 15 residues long. V was clipped by 5 bases and J by 1 base; unmatched bases: 8. CDR3 nucleotides: TGCGCCAGCAGGACCCGACAGGGACAGAACACTGAAGCTTTCTTT. It is translated as CASRTRQGQNTEAFF.

The CDR3 protein is CASSLLTGTGGNTIYF. The DNA for the CDR3 is TGTGCCAGCAGTTTATTAACCGGGACAGGCGGAAACACCATATATTTT. V and J are TRBV28 and TRBJ1-3, with 8 nucleotides matching TRBD1. After removal of 1 base from V and 4 bases from J, the junction contained 6 bases not matched to a gene. Germline CDR1 reads MDHEN; CDR2 reads SYDVKM. The length of the CDR3 is 16 residues.

The chain is built from TRBV29-1 and TRBJ1-5; D not resolved. This CDR3 spans 14 amino acids. Trimming pared 6 bases from V and 0 bases from J, leaving 12 bases between. Germline loops: CDR1 SQVTM, CDR2 ANQGSEA. CDR3 bases: TGCAGCGTGTTGGGTGGAGGTAGCAATCAGCCCCAGCATTTT. Encoded protein: CSVLGGGSNQPQHF.

This chain uses TRBV7-3 with TRBJ2-3; 11 bases agree with TRBD2. Unmatched junction bases numbered 7, after V lost 5 bases and J lost 6 bases. Germline CDR1 is SGHTA and CDR2 is FQGTGA. This CDR3 is 15 amino acids long. The DNA for the CDR3 is TGTGCCAGCAGCGTAGCGGGGGGGCCGAAGGATACGCAGTATTTT. It is translated as CASSVAGGPKDTQYF.

The chain combines TRBV14 with TRBJ2-1, with D possibly TRBD2 on 6 matching bases. The CDR3 covers 15 residues. Trimming stripped 7 bases from V and 1 base from J, with 14 bases between. The germline gives CDR1 SGHDN, CDR2 FVKESK. The DNA for the CDR3 is TGTGCCAGCAACCTGCTGGGGGGATCCTACAATGAGCAGTTCTTC. Translation: CASNLLGGSYNEQFF.

The chain recombines TRBV5-6 with TRBJ2-6; D is possibly TRBD1 (6 bases). The CDR3 runs 16 residues. V was pared by 5 bases and J by 4 bases, with 16 bases between. Germline assignment: CDR1 SGHDT and CDR2 YYEEEE. CDR3 in amino acids: CASSAPGAGGANVLTF. DNA of the CDR3: TGTGCCAGCAGTGCCCCAGGGGCGGGCGGGGCCAACGTCCTGACTTTC.

This chain uses TRBV10-3 with TRBJ1-1; 7 bases line up with TRBD1. Germline V gene lookup returns CDR1 ENHRY and CDR2 SYGVKD. The CDR3 is 14 amino acids. With 6 bases clipped from V and 0 bases from J, the junction kept 4 bases outside the gene matches. In nucleotides, the CDR3 is TGTGCCATCAGACAGGGGACCATGAACACTGAAGCTTTCTTT. The encoded protein is CAIRQGTMNTEAFF.

The chain is built from TRBV3-1 (or the pseudogene TRBV3-2) and TRBJ1-3; TRBD1 matches 9 bases. The CDR3 totals 19 residues. CDR1 is LGHDT and CDR2 is YNNKEL in the germline V gene (reference sequence). J was trimmed by 1 base and V by 3 bases; bases with no gene match: 13. CDR3: CASSQMGQGKGSSGNTIYF. DNA of the CDR3: TGTGCCAGCAGCCAGATGGGACAGGGAAAGGGTTCGTCTGGAAACACCATATATTTT.

This chain joins TRBV5-1 and TRBJ2-1, with TRBD2 matching over 14 bases. Germline V gives CDR1 SGHRS, CDR2 YFSETQ. The CDR3 is made up of 17 amino acids. The trim removed 0 bases at V and 5 bases at J, leaving 4 bases unmatched. The CDR3 DNA reads TGCGCCAGCAGCTTGGGAGGGACTAGCGGGGGCAACAATGAGCAGTTCTTC. It specifies CASSLGGTSGGNNEQFF.

This rearrangement joins TRBV6-2 or TRBV6-3 to TRBJ1-1; tentative D call: TRBD1 (6 bases). Germline V lookup: CDR1 MNHEY, CDR2 SVGEGT. Trimming removed 5 bases at V and 2 bases at J, with 12 bases between. CDR3 length: 14 residues. The DNA of the CDR3 is TGTGCCAGCAGTACGAGGACAGCAAACACTGAAGCTTTCTTT. Translated: CASSTRTANTEAFF.